The T cell receptor (beta chain) under discussion was sequenced for a study of response to subunit inactivated influenza vaccine. There are 12 residues in the CDR3. Germline V gene data show CDR1 as DFQATT and CDR2 as SNEGSKA (reference sequence). V gave up 5 bases and J gave up 5 bases; unmatched junction bases: 3. Turning to this clonotype: What it binds is not known.

General observations from the study: The authors suggested that few new T cells are recruited per seasonal influenza vaccination.

TCRdb re-called the RT-PCR reads through MiXCR, storing one row per CDR3 protein. Seen here are approximately 530,000 distinct CDR3 sequences, around 7.7% observed once, and the top ten hold about an eighth. The chain joins TRBV20-1 to TRBJ2-7, with 10 bases lining up with TRBD1. This TCR was recovered from a man between 50 and 75 years old who received an inactivated influenza vaccine. The source was PBMCs from blood, collected less than 30 months after vaccination. CDR3 residues: CSAPGQGHEQYF. CDR3 nucleotide sequence: TGCAGTGCTCCGGGACAGGGGCACGAGCAGTACTTC.